This TCR beta chain was sequenced in a study of blood T cell repertoires in COVID-19. Authors' data handling: Reference gene primers were amplified, and this amplification served to estimate nucleated cell counts. Assay: immunoSEQ multiplex PCR; the TCRdb copy retains only in-frame clones and omits some. The V and J calls and clone size come from that table; D and trimming were worked out from the DNA. This table holds about 190,000 clones, 75% to 85% found once. This CDR3 is built from 16 residues. Germline values: CDR1 LGHNA, CDR2 YSLEER. V lost 3 bases and J lost 7; bases outside the gene matches: 10.

The chain uses TRBV4-3 and TRBJ1-4; 8 bases are a match to TRBD1. The sequence was collected from a man aged 60-69 years with acute or convalescent COVID-19. The specimen was peripheral blood. The CDR3 is CASSQERTGFGEKLFF. The CDR3 DNA reads TGCGCCAGCAGCCAGGAGAGGACAGGGTTTGGTGAAAAACTGTTTTTT.